This T cell receptor beta chain was captured in a study of T cell responses to AZD1222 COVID-19 vaccine. CDR3 length: 15 amino acids. The V gene lost 1 base and the J gene lost 9 bases, with 13 bases spanning the gap. Germline assignment: CDR1 SGHAT and CDR2 FQNNGV. Clones were read by immunoSEQ multiplex PCR, and TCRdb kept only the in-frame ones, dropping some. The sample carries over 50,000 clones, roughly 84% recorded once. Points on this clone: As yet, its antigen is unknown.

General study points: Most donors were white British, females outnumbered males, and clonal diversity was possibly underestimated.

The sequenced sample was peripheral blood, obtained on day 0 of AZD1222 vaccination. The source of this sequence is an adult in good health. The V call is TRBV11-2, the J call TRBJ1-6; perhaps TRBD1 as D (5 bases). This chain's CDR3 is CASSLVDSPSSPLHF. CDR3 nucleotide sequence: TGTGCCAGCAGCTTAGTCGACAGCCCATCTTCACCCCTCCACTTT.